Each of the 17 T cell receptor beta chains below was sequenced from the same sample in a study of beta chain features in type 1 diabetes. No antigen has been assigned to these receptors. Study-wide results and caveats: Type 1 diabetes patients had moderately but significantly shorter TCRB CDR3s in all four CD4+ subsets.

Expressed TCRB transcripts got sequenced, as all isolated RNA was reverse transcribed. Repertoires were generated with immunoSEQ multiplex PCR, while TCRdb's copy carries only in-frame clones and drops some. This table holds about 250,000 clones, about a tenth found once. The source material was naive CD4+ T cells from blood. All receptors derive from a man between 25 and 39 years old with type 1 diabetes.

The J gene is TRBJ2-6, the V gene TRBV30; D is ambiguous. The CDR3 has 14 residues. V lost 4 bases, J lost 1 base, and 8 bases lay in between. Germline values: CDR1 GTSNPN, CDR2 SVGIG (reference sequence). The CDR3 loop is CAWTIKSGANVLTF. CDR3 sequence (DNA): TGTGCCTGGACTATAAAGTCTGGGGCCAACGTCCTGACTTTC.

The V and J genes are TRBV7-8 and TRBJ2-5; tentatively, D is TRBD2 (5 bases). The V gene lost 2 bases and the J gene lost 5 bases, with 18 bases spanning the gap. This CDR3 has 16 residues. Germline V gives CDR1 SGHVS, CDR2 FQNEAQ. CDR3 DNA: TGTGCCAGCAGCTTATTTAGCGACCGGATCTGGGAGACCCAGTACTTC. It encodes CASSLFSDRIWETQYF.

This clone was detected a few times. The chain links TRBV5-1 to TRBJ2-2; 11 positions agree with TRBD1. With 4 bases clipped from V and 1 base from J, the junction kept 3 bases outside the gene matches. This CDR3 contains 16 residues. CDR1 is SGHRS and CDR2 is YFSETQ in the germline V gene. CDR3 in DNA: TGCGCCAGCAGCGTGGACAGGGGGCTGAACACCGGGGAGCTGTTTTTT. Translation gives CASSVDRGLNTGELFF.

The J gene is TRBJ2-3, the V gene TRBV7-2; D might be TRBD1 (5 bases). The CDR3 has 14 amino acids. V shed 1 base and J shed 3 bases, with 8 bases lying between them. CDR1 and CDR2 from the germline V gene are SGHTA and FQGNSA. CDR3 protein: CASSLGGRTDTQYF. CDR3 DNA: TGTGCCAGCAGCTTAGGGGGCCGAACAGATACGCAGTATTTT.

The chain has TRBV6-6 and TRBJ2-3; D is perhaps TRBD2 (5 bases). Germline loops: CDR1 MNHNY, CDR2 SVGAGI (reference sequence). Trimming shortened V by 6 bases and J by 6 bases, and 7 bases separated the two germline ends. The CDR3 totals 11 residues. The chain's CDR3 is CASSPGDTQYF. For the CDR3, the DNA is TGTGCCAGCAGCCCGGGGGATACGCAGTATTTT.

V usage is TRBV5-4 and J usage is TRBJ2-5; D perhaps matches TRBD1 (6 bases). The germline V and J ends were trimmed by 1 base and 5 bases, with 12 bases remaining between them. This CDR3 contains 14 residues. CDR1 SGHNT and CDR2 YYREEE come from the germline V gene (reference sequence). For the CDR3, the DNA is TGTGCCAGCAGCTTGCAGGGGCGCGTTGAGACCCAGTACTTC. The encoded protein is CASSLQGRVETQYF.

This sequence joins TRBV5-4 and TRBJ2-2, with D possibly TRBD1 on 5 matching bases. With 3 bases removed from V and 2 bases from J, the gap between germline ends came to 11 bases. From germline, CDR1 is SGHNT and CDR2 YYREEE (reference sequence). The CDR3 is 15 residues long. The CDR3 nucleotides are TGTGCCAGCAGCTATGACAGTCCAAACACCGGGGAGCTGTTTTTT. Its protein product is CASSYDSPNTGELFF.

The V and J genes are TRBV6-1 and TRBJ2-3; D ambiguous. V lost 7 bases, J lost 2 bases, and 13 bases lay in between. This CDR3 is built from 14 residues. Germline loops: CDR1 MNHNS, CDR2 SASEGT. The CDR3 reads CASTSFRNTDTQYF. The CDR3, as DNA: TGTGCCAGCACGAGTTTCAGGAACACAGATACGCAGTATTTT.

The table lists this clone with a few counts. The V and J genes are TRBV5-1 and TRBJ2-2, with 9 bases fitting TRBD1. The length of the CDR3 is 15 residues. Germline V gene lookup returns CDR1 SGHRS and CDR2 YFSETQ. V lost 4 bases and J lost 0; bases outside the gene matches: 1. The chain's CDR3 is CASSRDRANTGELFF. The CDR3 DNA reads TGCGCCAGCAGCAGGGACAGGGCGAACACCGGGGAGCTGTTTTTT.

The table lists this clone with a few counts. V and J are TRBV30 and TRBJ1-2; 8 bases fit TRBD1. The CDR3 runs 14 residues. Germline-derived CDR1 and CDR2 are GTSNPN and SVGIG (reference sequence). The V and J ends lost 2 bases and 8 bases, in that order; junction bases with no gene match: 10. In DNA form, the CDR3 reads TGTGCCTGGAGTACCACCGGGACAGGATACGGCTACACCTTC. Its translation is CAWSTTGTGYGYTF. The variable domain in full, completed from reference TRBV30 and TRBJ1-2, reads SQTIHQWPATLVQPVGSPLSLECTVEGTSNPNLYWYRQAAGRGLQLLFYSVGIGQISSEVPQNLSASRPQDRQFILSSKKLLLSDSGFYLCAWSTTGTGYGYTFGSGTRLTVV.

This clone was found a few times. This chain joins TRBV5-6 and TRBJ2-3, with TRBD2 identical over 7 bases. From germline, CDR1 is SGHDT and CDR2 YYEEEE. V was pared by 6 bases and J by 9 bases, with 7 bases of the junction left unmatched. This CDR3 spans 12 amino acids. The CDR3 DNA reads as TGTGCCAGCAACCCGGGGGGTGACACGCAGTATTTT. Amino acid sequence: CASNPGGDTQYF.

There are a few counts of this clone. The CDR3 sequence is CAWRSRGGTEAFF. CDR3 sequence (DNA): TGTGCCTGGAGGTCCCGCGGGGGGACTGAAGCTTTCTTT. The rearrangement links TRBV30 to TRBJ1-1; perhaps TRBD1 as D (5 bases). Looked up from germline, CDR1 is GTSNPN and CDR2 is SVGIG (reference sequence). V was cut by 3 bases and J by 5 bases, with 13 bases left in between. The CDR3 consists of 13 residues.

This chain uses TRBV4-2 with TRBJ2-2; unclear D gene. V was clipped by 0 bases and J by 4 bases, with 12 bases between them. The germline V gene has CDR1 LGHNA and CDR2 YNFKEQ. The CDR3 sequence is 16 residues long. CDR3 sequence (DNA): TGTGCCAGCAGCCAAGATCAGACGAGCGTCACCGGGGAGCTGTTTTTT. Protein product: CASSQDQTSVTGELFF.

This clone was seen only a few times. J is TRBJ1-1 and V is TRBV7-9, with TRBD1 as a possible D gene (6 bases). Trimming cost V 3 bases and J 4 bases, with 9 bases left between them. The CDR3 runs 13 residues. Germline CDR1 SEHNR, CDR2 FQNEAQ (reference sequence). CDR3 DNA: TGTGCCAGCAGCTTGCGAGGGGGCACTGAAGCTTTCTTT. Encoded protein: CASSLRGGTEAFF. Filled out from reference TRBV7-9 and TRBJ1-1, the complete variable domain reads DTGVSQNPRHKITKRGQNVTFRCDPISEHNRLYWYRQTLGQGPEFLTYFQNEAQLEKSRLLSDRFSAERPKGSFSTLEIQRTEQGDSAMYLCASSLRGGTEAFFGQGTRLTVV.

The V gene is TRBV5-1, the J gene TRBJ1-1; perhaps TRBD1 as D (5 bases). Germline V lookup: CDR1 SGHRS, CDR2 YFSETQ. CDR3 length equals 15 residues. Trimming stripped 0 bases from V and 1 base from J, with 10 bases between. The CDR3 coding sequence is TGCGCCAGCAGCTTGGAGGGACTGGAGAACACTGAAGCTTTCTTT. Its translation is CASSLEGLENTEAFF.

This clone was detected a few times. CDR3 protein: CATSRDRSVAKNIQYF. CDR3 nucleotide sequence: TGTGCCACCAGCAGAGATCGGTCGGTAGCCAAAAACATTCAGTACTTC. The V and J genes are TRBV15 and TRBJ2-4; D unresolved. CDR1 is LNHNV, CDR2 YYDKDF, per germline (reference sequence). V was cut by 0 bases and J by 0 bases, with 9 bases left in between. The CDR3 length is 16 residues. The full variable domain, completed using reference TRBV15 and TRBJ2-4, is DAMVIQNPRYQVTQFGKPVTLSCSQTLNHNVMYWYQQKSSQAPKLLFHYYDKDFNNEADTPDNFQSRRPNTSFCFLDIRSPGLGDTAMYLCATSRDRSVAKNIQYFGAGTRLSVL.

The J gene is TRBJ1-1, the V gene TRBV4-3; weak D call: TRBD1 (6 bases). Germline values: CDR1 LGHNA, CDR2 YSLEER. Trimming removed 3 bases from V and 1 base from J, with 12 bases in between. This CDR3 has 15 residues. The CDR3 nucleotides are TGCGCCAGCAGCCATTCCCGGGACACGAACACTGAAGCTTTCTTT. Amino acid sequence: CASSHSRDTNTEAFF.